These T cell receptor beta chains were read from a single sample in a study of blood T cell repertoires in COVID-19. Assay: immunoSEQ multiplex PCR; the TCRdb copy retains only in-frame clones and omits some. This table holds about 150,000 clones, roughly 78% found once. Sequenced: PBMCs or T cells enriched from blood (not recorded which). The receptors originated from a woman in her forties or fifties who had recovered from COVID-19. The CDR3 runs from the conserved cysteine through the conserved F or W. The D gene is left open where the match is weak. Size is omitted from some rows. Given values are once, few, many or a class for expanded clones.

TRBV4-2	TRBJ2-5	.	TRBD2	CASSQVGGGETQYF	TGTGCCAGCAGCCAAGTGGGCGGGGGGGAGACCCAGTACTTC
TRBV5-5	TRBJ1-1	few	.	CASSLGLNEAFF	TGTGCCAGCAGCTTGGGACTCAATGAAGCTTTCTTT
TRBV11-3	TRBJ2-1	.	TRBD2	CASSLAGGGLGNEQFF	TGTGCCAGCAGCTTAGCGGGCGGGGGGCTGGGGAATGAGCAGTTCTTC
TRBV4-1	TRBJ2-1	.	TRBD2	CASRVGLAGSNEQFF	TGCGCCAGCAGAGTGGGACTAGCGGGGAGCAATGAGCAGTTCTTC
TRBV13	TRBJ1-1	.	TRBD1	CASSFGQGGNTEAFF	TGTGCCAGCAGCTTCGGACAGGGTGGAAACACTGAAGCTTTCTTT
TRBV4-1	TRBJ1-3	.	.	CASSQDSRVNRLTSSGNTIYF	TGCGCCAGCAGCCAAGATTCCAGGGTGAACCGGCTAACCAGCTCTGGAAACACCATATATTTT
TRBV2	TRBJ2-1	many	.	CASSLGGGSYNEQFF	TGTGCCAGCAGCCTAGGGGGGGGCTCCTACAATGAGCAGTTCTTC
TRBV29-1	TRBJ1-2	few	.	CSVATGLGYGYTF	TGCAGCGTGGCGACAGGTCTCGGCTATGGCTACACCTTC
TRBV7-2	TRBJ2-4	.	TRBD2	CASSSGGGAKNIQYF	TGTGCCAGCAGCTCTGGGGGGGGAGCCAAAAACATTCAGTACTTC
TRBV28	TRBJ1-4	.	TRBD1	CASSTGGAGEKLFF	TGTGCCAGCAGCACAGGGGGCGCGGGGGAAAAACTGTTTTTT
TRBV20-1	TRBJ2-1	.	.	CSASVRYSYNEQFF	TGCAGTGCTAGTGTCCGGTACTCCTACAATGAGCAGTTCTTC
TRBV7-8	TRBJ1-1	once	.	CASSLEAGEAFF	TGTGCCAGCAGCTTAGAGGCAGGGGAAGCTTTCTTT
TRBV3-1/TRBV3-2	TRBJ2-2	medium-sized	TRBD1	CASSQGQGGGELFF	TGTGCCAGCAGCCAAGGACAGGGTGGCGGGGAGCTGTTTTTT
TRBV2	TRBJ1-2	once	.	CASSEAQGNYGYTF	TGTGCCAGCAGTGAGGCCCAGGGGAACTATGGCTACACCTTC
TRBV2	TRBJ1-3	.	TRBD1	CASSRDRVVGNTIYF	TGTGCCAGCAGCCGCGACAGGGTCGTAGGAAACACCATATATTTT
TRBV13	TRBJ1-2	few	TRBD1	CASNRGQGYGYTF	TGTGCCAGCAATCGCGGACAGGGCTATGGCTACACCTTC
TRBV2	TRBJ1-5	few	TRBD1	CASRFQTGTSNQPQHF	TGTGCCAGCAGATTTCAGACAGGGACGAGCAATCAGCCCCAGCATTTT
TRBV3-1/TRBV3-2	TRBJ1-1	once	.	CASSQEPGYGTEAFF	TGTGCCAGCAGCCAGGAGCCCGGGTATGGCACTGAAGCTTTCTTT
TRBV25-1	TRBJ1-2	few	.	CASSELGGNGYTF	TGTGCCAGCAGTGAACTGGGGGGTAATGGCTACACCTTC
TRBV3-1/TRBV3-2	TRBJ1-6	.	.	CASSQVSGAPLHF	TGTGCCAGCAGCCAAGTGTCAGGGGCACCCCTCCACTTT
TRBV19	TRBJ1-2	.	TRBD1	CASSGPGQNYGYTF	TGTGCCAGTAGCGGGCCGGGACAGAACTATGGCTACACCTTC
TRBV10-3	TRBJ1-4	.	.	CAISESGQTEKLFF	TGTGCCATCAGTGAGTCAGGACAGACTGAAAAACTGTTTTTT
TRBV28	TRBJ2-3	.	TRBD2	CASSCRPRLAGETDTQYF	TGTGCCAGCAGTTGTAGGCCTCGGCTAGCGGGGGAAACAGATACGCAGTATTTT
TRBV27	TRBJ1-4	few	.	CASSLSRGKGEKLFF	TGTGCCAGCAGTTTATCCCGGGGAAAAGGAGAAAAACTGTTTTTT
TRBV5-5	TRBJ1-2	.	TRBD1	CASSPTRTGFYGYTF	TGTGCCAGCAGCCCAACCCGGACAGGGTTCTATGGCTACACCTTC
TRBV6-2/TRBV6-3	TRBJ1-6	.	TRBD1	CASSRVTGASPLHF	TGTGCCAGCAGTCGCGTGACAGGGGCTTCACCCCTCCACTTT
TRBV5-1	TRBJ1-1	.	.	CASSLTGLTEAFF	TGCGCCAGCAGCTTAACAGGGTTGACTGAAGCTTTCTTT
TRBV29-1	TRBJ2-5	.	.	CSVLGLLLQETQYF	TGCAGCGTCTTGGGACTTTTACTTCAAGAGACCCAGTACTTC
TRBV10-2	TRBJ1-1	.	.	CASMRGDTEAFF	TGCGCCAGCATGCGGGGGGACACTGAAGCTTTCTTT
TRBV2	TRBJ2-2	once	TRBD1	CASRPGTGGGELFF	TGTGCCAGCAGGCCGGGGACAGGGGGAGGGGAGCTGTTTTTT
TRBV7-6	TRBJ2-7	few	TRBD1	CASSLAGTGGYEQYF	TGTGCCAGCAGCTTAGCCGGGACAGGGGGTTACGAGCAGTACTTC
TRBV25-1	TRBJ1-6	.	TRBD1	CASSDTRTGERSPLHF	TGTGCCAGCAGTGATACCAGGACAGGGGAACGCTCACCCCTCCACTTT
TRBV5-8	TRBJ1-1	.	.	CASSSRVLDEAFF	TGTGCCAGCAGTTCCCGGGTCCTGGATGAAGCTTTCTTT
TRBV5-1	TRBJ1-2	.	.	CASSYQESMGYTF	TGCGCCAGCAGCTACCAGGAAAGTATGGGCTACACCTTC
TRBV5-5	TRBJ2-1	few	TRBD1	CASSLEDRAYNEQFF	TGTGCCAGCAGCTTGGAGGACAGGGCCTACAATGAGCAGTTCTTC
TRBV7-9	TRBJ1-5	.	.	CASSLHGDQPQHF	TGTGCCAGCAGCCTCCACGGGGATCAGCCCCAGCATTTT
TRBV15	TRBJ1-1	.	.	CATSRDRVEEAFF	TGTGCCACCAGCAGAGATCGGGTCGAGGAAGCTTTCTTT
TRBV2	TRBJ2-5	.	.	CASSERRGPETQYF	TGTGCCAGCAGTGAAAGGAGGGGGCCGGAGACCCAGTACTTC